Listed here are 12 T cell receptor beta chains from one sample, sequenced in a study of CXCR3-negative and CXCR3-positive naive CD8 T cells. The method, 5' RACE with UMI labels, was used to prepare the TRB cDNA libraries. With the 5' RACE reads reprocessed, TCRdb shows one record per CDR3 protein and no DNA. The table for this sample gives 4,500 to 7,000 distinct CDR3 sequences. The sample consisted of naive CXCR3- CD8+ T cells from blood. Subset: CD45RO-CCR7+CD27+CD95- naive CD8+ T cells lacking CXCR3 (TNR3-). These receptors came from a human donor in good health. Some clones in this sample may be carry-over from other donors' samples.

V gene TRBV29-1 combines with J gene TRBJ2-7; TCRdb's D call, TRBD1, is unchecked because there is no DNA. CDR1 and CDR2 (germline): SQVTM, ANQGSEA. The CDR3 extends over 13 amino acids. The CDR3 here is CSARGGGNYEQYF.

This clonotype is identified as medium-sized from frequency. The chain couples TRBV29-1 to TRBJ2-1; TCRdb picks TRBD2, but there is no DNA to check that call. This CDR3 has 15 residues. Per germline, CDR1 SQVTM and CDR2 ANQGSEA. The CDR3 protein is CSVEGASGRLNEQFF.

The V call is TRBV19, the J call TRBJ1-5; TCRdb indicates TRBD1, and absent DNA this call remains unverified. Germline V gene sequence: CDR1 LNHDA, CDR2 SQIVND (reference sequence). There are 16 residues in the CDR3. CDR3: CASSMDVPTRYQPQHF.

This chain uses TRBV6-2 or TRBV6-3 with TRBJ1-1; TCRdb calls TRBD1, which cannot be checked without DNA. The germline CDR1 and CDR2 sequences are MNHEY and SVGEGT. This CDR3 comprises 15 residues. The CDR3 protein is CASSYLETGNTEAFF.

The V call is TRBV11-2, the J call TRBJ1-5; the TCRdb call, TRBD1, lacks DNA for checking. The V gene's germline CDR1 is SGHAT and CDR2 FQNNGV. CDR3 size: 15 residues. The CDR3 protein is CASSQGQGSNQPQHF.

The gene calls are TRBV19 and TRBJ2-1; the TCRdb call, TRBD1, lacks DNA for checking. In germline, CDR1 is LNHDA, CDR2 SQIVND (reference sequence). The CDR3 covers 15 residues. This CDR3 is CASSISGTAYNEQFF.

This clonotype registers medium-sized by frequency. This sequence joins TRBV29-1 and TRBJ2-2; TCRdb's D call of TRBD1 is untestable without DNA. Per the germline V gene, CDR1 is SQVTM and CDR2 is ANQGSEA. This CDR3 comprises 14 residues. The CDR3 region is CSVPRGMGTGELFF.

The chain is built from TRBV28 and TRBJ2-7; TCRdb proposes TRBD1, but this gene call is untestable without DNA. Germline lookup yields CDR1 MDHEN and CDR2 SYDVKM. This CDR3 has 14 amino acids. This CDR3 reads CASSLGQGLREQYF.

This CDR3 is CASSYTGNEQFF. This chain uses TRBV19 with TRBJ2-1. The CDR3 has 12 amino acids. The germline V gene encodes CDR1 LNHDA and CDR2 SQIVND (reference sequence).

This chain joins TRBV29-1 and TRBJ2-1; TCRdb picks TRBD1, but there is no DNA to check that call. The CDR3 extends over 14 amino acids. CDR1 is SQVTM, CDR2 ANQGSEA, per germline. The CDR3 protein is CSVEAGLSYNEQFF.

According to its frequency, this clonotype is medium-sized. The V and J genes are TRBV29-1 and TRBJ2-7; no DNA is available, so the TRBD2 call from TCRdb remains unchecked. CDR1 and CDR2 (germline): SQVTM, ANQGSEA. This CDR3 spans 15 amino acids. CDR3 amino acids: CSVEDRARGSYEQYF.

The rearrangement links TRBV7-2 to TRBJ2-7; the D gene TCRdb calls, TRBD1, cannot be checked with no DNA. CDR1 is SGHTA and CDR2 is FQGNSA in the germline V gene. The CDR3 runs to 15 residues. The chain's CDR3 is CASSRRDLLQDEQYF.